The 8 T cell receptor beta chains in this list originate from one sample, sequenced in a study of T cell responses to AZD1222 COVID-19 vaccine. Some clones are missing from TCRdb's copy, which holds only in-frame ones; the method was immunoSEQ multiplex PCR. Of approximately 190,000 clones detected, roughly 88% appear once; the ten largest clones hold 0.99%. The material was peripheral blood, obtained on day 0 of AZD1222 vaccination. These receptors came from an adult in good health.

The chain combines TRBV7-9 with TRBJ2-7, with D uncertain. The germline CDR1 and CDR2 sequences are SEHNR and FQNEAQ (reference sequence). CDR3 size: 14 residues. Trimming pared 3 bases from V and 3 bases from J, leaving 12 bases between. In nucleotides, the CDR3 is TGTGCCAGCAGCTTTGGCGGCCGGAGCTACGAGCAGTACTTC. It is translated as CASSFGGRSYEQYF.

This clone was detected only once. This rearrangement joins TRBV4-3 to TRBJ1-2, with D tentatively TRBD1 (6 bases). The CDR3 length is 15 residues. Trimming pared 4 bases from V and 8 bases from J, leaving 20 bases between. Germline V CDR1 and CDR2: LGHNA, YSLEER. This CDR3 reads CASSPFRAGTTGYTF. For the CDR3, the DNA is TGCGCCAGCAGCCCATTTCGGGCAGGGACAACCGGCTACACCTTC.

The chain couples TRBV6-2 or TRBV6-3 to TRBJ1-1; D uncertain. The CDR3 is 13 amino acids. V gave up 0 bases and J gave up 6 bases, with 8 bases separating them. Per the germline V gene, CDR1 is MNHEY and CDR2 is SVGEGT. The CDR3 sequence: CASSYSTFAEAFF. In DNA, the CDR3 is TGTGCCAGCAGTTACTCGACATTCGCTGAAGCTTTCTTT.

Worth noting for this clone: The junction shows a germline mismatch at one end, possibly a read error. CDR3 sequence: CASIYGSGSPLHF. CDR3 nucleotides: TGTGCCAGCATTTACGGGAGTGGTTCACCCCTCCACTTT. J is TRBJ1-6 and V is TRBV6-5; no firm D call. The CDR3 spans 13 residues. CDR1 MNHEY and CDR2 SVGAGI come from the germline V gene.

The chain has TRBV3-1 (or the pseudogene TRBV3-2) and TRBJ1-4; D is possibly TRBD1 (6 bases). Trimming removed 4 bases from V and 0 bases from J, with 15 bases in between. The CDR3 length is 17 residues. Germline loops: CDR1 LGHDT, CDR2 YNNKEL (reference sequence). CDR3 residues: CASSRRQAPATNEKLFF. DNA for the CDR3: TGTGCCAGCAGCCGAAGACAGGCACCCGCAACTAATGAAAAACTGTTTTTT.

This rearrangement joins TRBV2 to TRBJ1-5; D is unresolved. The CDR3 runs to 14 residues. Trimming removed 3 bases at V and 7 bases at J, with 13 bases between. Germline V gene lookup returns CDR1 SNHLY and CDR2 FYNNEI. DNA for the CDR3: TGTGCCAGCAGTGACCGATCGGCGGGACAGCCCCAGCATTTT. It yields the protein CASSDRSAGQPQHF.

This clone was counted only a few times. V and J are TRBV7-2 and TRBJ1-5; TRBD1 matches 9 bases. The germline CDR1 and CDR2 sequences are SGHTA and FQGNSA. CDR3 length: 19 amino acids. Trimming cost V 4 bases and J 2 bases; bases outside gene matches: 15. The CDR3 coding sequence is TGTGCCAGCAGCTCCGCCCCGGGACAGGGATCCCGTGGCAATCAGCCCCAGCATTTT. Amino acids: CASSSAPGQGSRGNQPQHF.

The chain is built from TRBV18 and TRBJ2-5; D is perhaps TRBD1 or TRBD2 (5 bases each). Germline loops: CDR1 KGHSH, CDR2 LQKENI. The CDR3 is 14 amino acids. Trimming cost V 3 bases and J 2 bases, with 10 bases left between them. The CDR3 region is CASSPGVRQETQYF. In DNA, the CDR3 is TGTGCCAGCTCACCGGGGGTTAGACAAGAGACCCAGTACTTC.